This T cell receptor beta chain was captured in a study of cytomegalovirus exposure and HLA in healthy donors. Study overall: The approximately 130 validation repertoires and the 666 first-cohort repertoires shared a platform, a later analysis reported.

As for this clone: No antigen is known for it.

Study-level results: In vitro experiments confirmed that a few CMV-associated chains were specific for CMV antigens. Subsequent analysis revealed that first-cohort TCR clusters tended to co-occur in the 120 or so validation repertoires. Investigators reported more than 150 TCR beta chains as tied to cytomegalovirus.

Germline assignment: CDR1 MNHEY and CDR2 SMNVEV (reference sequence). The CDR3 has 14 residues. V lost 5 bases and J lost 4, with 12 bases in between. The repertoire was sequenced with immunoSEQ multiplex PCR; TCRdb's copy has only in-frame clones and lacks some. The profile covers roughly 80,000 clones, with more than 75% appearing a single time and around 2.1% taken by the ten largest. This rearrangement joins TRBV27 to TRBJ2-1; D might be TRBD1 (6 bases). The material sequenced was PBMCs. This TCR was sampled from a man under 40 in good health and CMV-seronegative. DNA of the CDR3: TGTGCCAGCAGTCTCGGGACAACTTACAATGAGCAGTTCTTC. It encodes CASSLGTTYNEQFF.